The entry below gives a single TCR beta chain sequence along with its context. Its cognate antigen is unknown. This record belongs to a study of response to subunit inactivated influenza vaccine. General study results and limits: Authors suggested few new T cells are recruited by each seasonal influenza vaccination.

V lost 1 base, J lost 1 base, and 10 bases lay in between. Per germline, CDR1 DFQATT and CDR2 SNEGSKA (reference sequence). This CDR3 is 15 amino acids long. TCRdb processed the RT-PCR reads anew with MiXCR; each CDR3 protein has one entry. The sample shows hundreds of thousands of distinct CDR3 sequences, over 25% of them seen only once. The input for sequencing was CD4+ T cells sorted from PBMCs, taken 5 to 6 days after vaccination. V is TRBV20-1 and J is TRBJ2-2; the D call may be TRBD1 or TRBD2 (6 bases each). This clonotype was obtained from a man aged 45 to 65 who received an inactivated influenza vaccine. CDR3 sequence: CSARVGGGNTGELFF. In DNA form, the CDR3 reads TGCAGTGCTAGAGTCGGAGGGGGGAACACCGGGGAGCTGTTTTTT.